This T cell receptor beta chain was found in a study of T-cell reconstitution after alpha-beta-depleted transplantation in children. Preparation of the TCRbeta library was carried out with unique molecular identifiers. TCRdb redid the calling of the PCR reads with MiXCR, one entry per CDR3 protein. The table has about 200,000 distinct CDR3 sequences, roughly 6.3% seen once. Germline CDR1 SGHDN, CDR2 FVKESK. With 3 bases clipped from V and 9 bases from J, the junction kept 3 bases outside the gene matches. The CDR3 has 14 amino acids. Overall study results and limits: T-cell numbers and diversity, one year after transplant, stemmed largely from T cells that were newly produced. In some patients, recipient T cells and intrathymic progenitors surviving conditioning explained high day-60 diversity. About two months after transplant, alpha-beta T cells reportedly came from several hundred expanded graft clones.

This clonotype was found many times. Its antigen is still unknown. The TCR was taken from a girl less than two years old with combined immunodeficiency, due to receive a stem cell transplant. The specimen was PBMCs, collected before TCRalphabeta/CD19-depleted stem cell transplant. The V gene is TRBV14, the J gene TRBJ1-6; TRBD1 matches 9 bases. The CDR3 region is CASSQTGGSSPLHF. CDR3 sequence (DNA): TGTGCCAGCAGCCAGACAGGGGGGAGTTCACCCCTCCACTTT.